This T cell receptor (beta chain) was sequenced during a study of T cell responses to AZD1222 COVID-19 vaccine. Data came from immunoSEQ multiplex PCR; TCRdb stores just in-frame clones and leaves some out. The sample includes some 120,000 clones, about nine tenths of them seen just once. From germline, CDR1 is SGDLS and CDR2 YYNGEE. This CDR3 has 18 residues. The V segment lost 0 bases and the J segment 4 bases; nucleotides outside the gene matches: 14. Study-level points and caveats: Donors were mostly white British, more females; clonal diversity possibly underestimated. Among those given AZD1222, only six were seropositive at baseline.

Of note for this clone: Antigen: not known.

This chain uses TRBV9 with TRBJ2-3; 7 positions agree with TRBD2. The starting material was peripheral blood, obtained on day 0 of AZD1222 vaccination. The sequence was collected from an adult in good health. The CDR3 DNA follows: TGTGCCAGCAGCGTAGCCCACCTTGGCGGGAGTGGGGCAGATACGCAGTATTTT. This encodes CASSVAHLGGSGADTQYF.